The 5 T cell receptor beta chains below were found in one sample sequenced in a study of blood T cells in healthy people across ages. The second PCR ran roughly 7 to 11 cycles with a sample-barcoded 5' primer and J-beta primers. One entry per CDR3 protein, called by TCRdb with MiXCR from the 5' RACE reads. The repertoire includes 650,000 to 950,000 distinct CDR3 sequences, under 45% of them detected once, and around 21% sits in the top ten. The sequencing input was blood. The receptors derive from a man aged 55 to 70 in good health.

This clonotype was observed a handful of times. The rearrangement uses TRBV3-1 and TRBJ2-7, with D possibly called TRBD1 or TRBD2 (5 bases each). Germline CDR1 reads LGHDT; CDR2 reads YNNKEL (reference sequence). The CDR3 length is 14 residues. Trimming took off 5 bases at V and 2 bases at J, with 13 bases between the two ends. CDR3 residues: CASSTRGSAYEQYF. CDR3 nucleotide sequence: TGTGCCAGCAGCACCCGGGGCAGCGCCTACGAGCAGTACTTC.

This clonotype showed up just a few times. The J gene is TRBJ2-1, the V gene TRBV6-5; 9 nucleotides align to TRBD2. With V trimmed by 6 bases and J by 5 bases, 11 bases remained unmatched. From germline, CDR1 is MNHEY and CDR2 SVGAGI. The CDR3 is made up of 16 amino acids. The CDR3 DNA reads TGTGCCAGCAGGGATACGAAGCGGGGGGACGACAATGAGCAGTTCTTC. This gives the protein CASRDTKRGDDNEQFF.

This chain joins TRBV12-3 or TRBV12-4 and TRBJ1-1; no reliable D call. This CDR3 region has 13 residues. The V end lost 4 bases, the J end lost 3 bases, and 9 bases lay between the germline ends. The CDR3 sequence: CASSSRGDTEAFF. CDR3 nucleotide sequence: TGTGCCAGCAGTTCCAGAGGTGACACTGAAGCTTTCTTT.

The gene calls are TRBV6-2 or TRBV6-3 and TRBJ2-7; 9 bases agree with TRBD1. The CDR3 contains 19 residues. V trimming: 0 bases; J trimming: 2 bases; junction bases outside the gene matches: 14. The germline gives CDR1 MNHEY, CDR2 SVGEGT. The CDR3 bases are TGTGCCAGCAGTTACTCGATGATGGGTCTGGGACAGGGAGCCTACGAGCAGTACTTC. Its translation is CASSYSMMGLGQGAYEQYF.

This clonotype was observed many times. The rearrangement links TRBV29-1 to TRBJ2-5; the D gene is possibly TRBD1 (5 bases). Trimming removed 5 bases at V and 1 base at J, with 14 bases between. Germline CDR1 SQVTM, CDR2 ANQGSEA. CDR3 length: 14 residues. Here the CDR3 reads CSVLDTRGQETQYF. The CDR3 DNA is TGCAGCGTTTTGGACACGAGAGGCCAAGAGACCCAGTACTTC.